This TCR beta chain is from a study of T cell responses to AZD1222 COVID-19 vaccine. The data were produced by immunoSEQ multiplex PCR, yet TCRdb's version contains in-frame clones alone and is incomplete. This sample yields 130,000 or so clones, of which about 89% are seen a single time; approximately 12% belongs to the top ten. Per germline, CDR1 MNHEY and CDR2 SVGAGI. Trimming at V came to 2 bases and at J to 5 bases, leaving 3 bases not matched to a gene. The CDR3 runs to 14 residues. As for this clone: Its specificity is unknown.

Study-level points and caveats: Baseline seropositivity occurred in only a handful of AZD1222 recipients. The donors showed a predominance of white British ancestry and of females, with possible underestimation of clonal diversity.

The receptor's source is an adult in good health. The source material was peripheral blood, sampled on day 0 of MenACWY control vaccination. The V call is TRBV6-5, the J call TRBJ2-1, with TRBD1 matching over 7 bases. As DNA, the CDR3 is TGTGCCAGCAGTTACAGGCAGGGGGACAATGAGCAGTTCTTC. Its translation: CASSYRQGDNEQFF.